The sample holds a few counts of the clone carrying this TCR beta chain. No antigen is known for it. Authors of the study amplified TCR beta CDR3 regions from RNA transcripts. Primed by the HTBI set, a first-round RT-PCR was run on the TCR CDR3. TCRdb itself ran the multiplex PCR reads through MiXCR, one entry per CDR3 protein. The sample lists approximately 640,000 distinct CDR3 sequences, 40% to 55% occurring once. The data belong to a study of T cells in Graves' hyperthyroidism and ophthalmopathy. Study-wide findings and caveats: In validation, the model predicted ophthalmopathy. These predictions came a median around 5.9 months before onset. Ophthalmopathy was separated from stable hyperthyroidism by a 13 V-J model.

Germline assignment: CDR1 SEHNR and CDR2 FQNEAQ (reference sequence). V shed 4 bases and J 0 bases; nucleotides not matched to a gene: 6. The CDR3 contains 15 residues. The rearrangement uses TRBV7-9 and TRBJ2-7; 7 bases align to TRBD1. The sample consisted of peripheral blood or thyroid tissue (not recorded which). The TCR sequence derives from an adult man with Graves' disease, either hyperthyroidism or ophthalmopathy (not recorded which). CDR3 residues: CASSYSRDSSYEQYF. The CDR3 region has the DNA TGTGCCAGCAGCTACTCCCGGGACAGCTCCTACGAGCAGTACTTC.